Described below is a single T cell receptor beta chain sequence and its context. Authors' analysis steps: Cell counts per sample came from amplifying reference gene primers. The method was immunoSEQ multiplex PCR; TCRdb's version includes in-frame clones alone and lacks a portion of them. V and J calls and clone size are those listed in that table; D and trimming were worked out from the DNA. The table has a few hundred thousand clones, 75% to 90% seen once. The cohort comprised adults aged roughly 18 to 95 years residing in around 25 US areas. V shed 2 bases, J shed 2 bases, and the junction held 6 bases outside the gene matches. This CDR3 is built from 17 residues. Germline V CDR1 and CDR2: MNHEY, SVGEGT. This record belongs to a study of blood T cell repertoires in COVID-19. Study context: In each case, the material was cDNA or gDNA derived from T cells, B-cell-depleted T cells, or PBMCs.

The source is a woman in her twenties or thirties who had been exposed to COVID-19. Material for sequencing was PBMCs or T cells enriched from blood (not recorded which). This chain uses TRBV6-2 or TRBV6-3 with TRBJ2-3; 11 bases map to TRBD2. DNA of the CDR3: TGTGCCAGCAGTTACCTACTAGCGGGGGCCCTCACAGATACGCAGTATTTT. Its translation is CASSYLLAGALTDTQYF.